Listed below are T cell receptor beta chains from one sample, sequenced in a study of blood T cell repertoires in COVID-19. The method was immunoSEQ multiplex PCR; TCRdb's version includes in-frame clones alone and lacks a portion of them. The table has some 340,000 clones, roughly 90% seen once. Sequencing was carried out using PBMCs or T cells enriched from blood (not recorded which). The receptors shown here come from a woman aged 30 to 39 who had been exposed to COVID-19. The CDR3 runs from the conserved cysteine through the conserved F or W. D genes are given only for firm matches. For some rows the clone size is stated as once, few or many, or as a class when expanded; others skip it.

NA	TRBV5-1	NA	TRBJ2-1	TGCGCCAGCAGCCCCACAGGGCTGGGGGATGAGCAGTTCTTC	CASSPTGLGDEQFF
NA	TRBV19	NA	TRBJ2-3	TGTGCCAGTAAACAGGGCAGGGGCACAGATACGCAGTATTTT	CASKQGRGTDTQYF
TRBD2	TRBV4-3	NA	TRBJ2-1	TGCGCCAGCAGCCAAGAAGCGGGCGGGGGAGTATACGGTGAGCAGTTCTTC	CASSQEAGGGVYGEQFF
NA	TRBV7-6	NA	TRBJ1-2	TGTGCCAGCAGCCCCCTTCTCTGGGGGAGGAACTATGGCTACACCTTC	CASSPLLWGRNYGYTF
NA	TRBV6-5	NA	TRBJ1-1	TGTGCCAGCAGTTACTCGTACAGGTCGGACACTGAAGCTTTCTTT	CASSYSYRSDTEAFF
NA	TRBV7-3	once	TRBJ2-2	TGTGCCAGCAGCCCTCAGGGTTCCGGGGAGCTGTTTTTT	CASSPQGSGELFF
TRBD1	TRBV7-2	NA	TRBJ2-5	TGTGCCAGCAGCTTGAGGACAGGGGGGGAGACCCAGTACTTC	CASSLRTGGETQYF
NA	TRBV7-9	NA	TRBJ1-2	TGTGCCAGCAGCACGCGAGGGGGGAGGGACGGCTACACCTTC	CASSTRGGRDGYTF
NA	TRBV12-3/TRBV12-4	NA	TRBJ2-2	TGTGCCACCAGCGGCACCGGGGAGCTGTTTTTT	CATSGTGELFF
NA	TRBV7-2	once	TRBJ2-1	TGTGCCAGCAGCTCAACCCCCGGGACATCGGAGTTCTTC	CASSSTPGTSEFF